What follows are 10 T cell receptor beta chains derived from one specimen sequenced in a study of cytomegalovirus exposure and HLA in healthy donors. The PCR was carried out with 60 Vbeta primers and 13 Jbeta primers. Clones were sequenced by immunoSEQ multiplex PCR, and TCRdb holds only the in-frame ones, with some missing. Across about 120,000 clones, the top ten clones capture approximately 3.9% of the sample. The sample was PBMCs. The receptors here all came from a young man in good health and CMV-seronegative.

The V gene is TRBV29-1, the J gene TRBJ1-1; D is possibly TRBD1 (6 bases). Germline-derived CDR1 and CDR2 are SQVTM and ANQGSEA. This CDR3 contains 11 residues. V lost 6 bases to trimming and J lost 11 bases, with 16 bases between them. CDR3: CSVSRGGHAFF. CDR3 DNA: TGCAGCGTCTCCCGGGGGGGGCACGCTTTCTTT.

The chain recombines TRBV5-1 with TRBJ1-2; TRBD1 matches 10 bases. CDR1 and CDR2 (germline): SGHRS, YFSETQ. The CDR3 totals 18 residues. With V trimmed by 2 bases and J by 4 bases, 14 bases remained unmatched. The CDR3 bases are TGCGCCAGCAGCTTAGACCCCGGGACAGGGGTCCTCTCCTATGGCTACACCTTC. Its translation is CASSLDPGTGVLSYGYTF.

The V gene is TRBV7-2, the J gene TRBJ1-3; D remains unclear. This CDR3 is built from 14 residues. Trimming took 5 bases from V and 2 from J, leaving 10 bases between them. CDR1 is SGHTA and CDR2 is FQGNSA in the germline V gene. The CDR3: CASSLSRTGNTIYF. In DNA, the CDR3 is TGTGCCAGCAGCCTCAGCAGGACTGGAAACACCATATATTTT.

The chain joins TRBV27 to TRBJ2-3; 7 bases are shared with TRBD2. This CDR3 is built from 15 residues. Trimming at V came to 8 bases and at J to 0 bases, leaving 8 bases not matched to a gene. The germline gives CDR1 MNHEY, CDR2 SMNVEV (reference sequence). The CDR3 is CASGTPGGSTDTQYF. CDR3 DNA: TGTGCCAGCGGAACCCCCGGGGGGAGCACAGATACGCAGTATTTT.

The chain links TRBV7-9 to TRBJ1-3, with 8 positions matching TRBD1. CDR1 and CDR2 (germline): SEHNR, FQNEAQ (reference sequence). This CDR3 has 16 amino acids. J was trimmed by 3 bases and V by 5 bases; bases with no gene match: 9. This chain's CDR3 is CASSLLPGQGGNTIYF. The CDR3 nucleotides are TGTGCCAGCAGCCTTCTGCCCGGACAGGGTGGAAACACCATATATTTT.

The J gene is TRBJ1-1, the V gene TRBV5-4; a possible D gene is TRBD1 (5 bases). Germline CDR1 SGHNT, CDR2 YYREEE (reference sequence). Trimming cost V 0 bases and J 3 bases, with 9 bases left between them. The CDR3 is 14 amino acids. In DNA form, the CDR3 reads TGTGCCAGCAGCTTGGCCGCCAGGGACACTGAAGCTTTCTTT. Its translation: CASSLAARDTEAFF.

This chain connects TRBV27 to TRBJ2-7; D gene ambiguous. Germline V gene data show CDR1 as MNHEY and CDR2 as SMNVEV (reference sequence). The CDR3 extends over 12 amino acids. V lost 7 bases and J 1 base, leaving 8 bases between the germline ends. The CDR3 DNA follows: TGTGCCAGCACCCCGGAGTCCTACGAGCAGTACTTC. Its translation is CASTPESYEQYF.

V is TRBV19 and J is TRBJ2-7; 7 bases match TRBD1. CDR3 length equals 14 residues. Per germline, CDR1 LNHDA and CDR2 SQIVND (reference sequence). V lost 4 bases, J lost 2 bases, and 5 bases stayed unmatched. This chain's CDR3 is CASSRQGKPYEQYF. CDR3 bases: TGTGCCAGTAGTAGACAGGGCAAACCCTACGAGCAGTACTTC.

The chain combines TRBV19 with TRBJ2-7, with D possibly matching TRBD2 (5 bases). The germline V gene has CDR1 LNHDA and CDR2 SQIVND (reference sequence). The CDR3 spans 16 residues. Trimming left V 3 bases short and J 0 bases short, with 15 bases between. Written as DNA, the CDR3 is TGTGCCAGTAGTATGCGAGGAGGACCCTCCTCCTACGAGCAGTACTTC. This sequence encodes CASSMRGGPSSYEQYF. The full variable domain, with the rest looked up from reference TRBV19 and TRBJ2-7, is DGGITQSPKYLFRKEGQNVTLSCEQNLNHDAMYWYRQDPGQGLRLIYYSQIVNDFQKGDIAEGYSVSREKKESFPLTVTSAQKNPTAFYLCASSMRGGPSSYEQYFGPGTRLTVT.

This chain joins TRBV2 and TRBJ1-5; D remains unclear. The ends were cut back, 8 bases at V and 5 bases at J, with 10 bases in the middle. This CDR3 comprises 12 residues. Germline V CDR1 and CDR2: SNHLY, FYNNEI. The CDR3 DNA follows: TGTGCCAGCGGAGGCCGAGATCAGCCCCAGCATTTT. Its protein product is CASGGRDQPQHF.